The clone carrying this T cell receptor (beta chain) was picked up a small number of times. What it binds is unknown. In TCRdb, the 5' RACE reads were re-called with MiXCR into one record per CDR3 protein. The repertoire consists of some 1,700,000 distinct CDR3 sequences, with around 29% occurring once and the leading ten covering around 0.25%. This record belongs to a study of identical twins. CDR1 and CDR2 from the germline V gene are SNHLY and FYNNEI. The CDR3 covers 14 residues. V was clipped by 6 bases and J by 10 bases, with 19 bases between them. General observations from the study: Analyses based on zero insertions could be partly confounded by invariant MAIT and iNKT cells.

The sequence derives from a newborn girl in good health. The specimen was cord blood. The rearrangement uses TRBV2 and TRBJ2-1, with D perhaps matching TRBD1 or TRBD2 (6 bases each). This CDR3 is CASRGGKPTREQFF. CDR3 sequence (DNA): TGTGCCAGCAGAGGGGGGAAGCCAACTCGGGAGCAGTTCTTC.